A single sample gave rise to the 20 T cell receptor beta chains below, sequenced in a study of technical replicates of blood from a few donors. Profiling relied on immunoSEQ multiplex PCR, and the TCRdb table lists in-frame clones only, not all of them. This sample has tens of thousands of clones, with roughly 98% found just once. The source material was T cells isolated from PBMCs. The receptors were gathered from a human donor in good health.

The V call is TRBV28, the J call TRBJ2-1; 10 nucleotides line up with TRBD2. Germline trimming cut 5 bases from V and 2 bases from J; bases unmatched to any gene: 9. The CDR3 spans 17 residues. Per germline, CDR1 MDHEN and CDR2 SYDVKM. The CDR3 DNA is TGTGCCAGCAGTCCCCTAGCGGGAGAGTCACCCTACAATGAGCAGTTCTTC. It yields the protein CASSPLAGESPYNEQFF.

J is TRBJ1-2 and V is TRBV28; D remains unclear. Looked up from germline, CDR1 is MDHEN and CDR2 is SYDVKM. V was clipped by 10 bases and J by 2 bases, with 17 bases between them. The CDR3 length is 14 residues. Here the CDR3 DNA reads TGTGCCACCCAACGTGCGGTAGGCAACTATGGCTACACCTTC. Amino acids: CATQRAVGNYGYTF.

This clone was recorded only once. For the CDR3, the DNA is TGTGCCAGCAGCTTAGTTCGGTTGGTCGGAGAGACCCAGTACTTC. Translation: CASSLVRLVGETQYF. This chain links TRBV7-8 with TRBJ2-5; D is uncertain. Germline V gene data show CDR1 as SGHVS and CDR2 as FQNEAQ. Trimming left V 1 base short and J 4 bases short, with 13 bases between. There are 15 residues in the CDR3.

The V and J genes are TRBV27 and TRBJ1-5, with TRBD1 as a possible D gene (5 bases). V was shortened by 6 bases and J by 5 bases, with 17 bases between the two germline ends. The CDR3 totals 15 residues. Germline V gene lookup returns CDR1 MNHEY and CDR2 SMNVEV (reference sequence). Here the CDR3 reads CASRSAIGGDQPQHF. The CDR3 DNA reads TGTGCCAGCAGATCGGCCATCGGGGGGGATCAGCCCCAGCATTTT.

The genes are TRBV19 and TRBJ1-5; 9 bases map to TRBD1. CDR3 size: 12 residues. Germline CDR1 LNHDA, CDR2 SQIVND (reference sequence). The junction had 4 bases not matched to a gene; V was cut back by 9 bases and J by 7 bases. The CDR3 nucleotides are TGTGCCAGCTGGGACAGGGCCCAGCCCCAGCATTTT. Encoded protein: CASWDRAQPQHF.

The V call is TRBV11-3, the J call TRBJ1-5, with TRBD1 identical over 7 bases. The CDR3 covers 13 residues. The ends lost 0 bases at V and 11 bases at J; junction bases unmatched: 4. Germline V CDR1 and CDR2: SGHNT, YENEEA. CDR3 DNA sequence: TGTGCCAGCAGCTTAGACAGGGGGAGGACCCAGCATTTT. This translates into CASSLDRGRTQHF.

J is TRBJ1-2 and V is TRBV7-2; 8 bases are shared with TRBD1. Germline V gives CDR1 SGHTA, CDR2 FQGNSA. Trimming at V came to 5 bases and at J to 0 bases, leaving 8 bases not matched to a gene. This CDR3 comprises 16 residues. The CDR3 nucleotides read TGTGCCAGCAGCCCACAGGGGGGGACTTCTAACTATGGCTACACCTTC. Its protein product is CASSPQGGTSNYGYTF.

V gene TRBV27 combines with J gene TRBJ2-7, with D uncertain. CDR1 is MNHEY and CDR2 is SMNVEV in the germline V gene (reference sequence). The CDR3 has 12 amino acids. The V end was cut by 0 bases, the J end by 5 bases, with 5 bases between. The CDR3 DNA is TGTGCCAGCAGTTTATCGGGCCACGAGCAGTACTTC. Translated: CASSLSGHEQYF.

Here the CDR3 DNA reads TGTGCCAGTATGGACAGGGATGACACTGAAGCTTTCTTT. The encoded protein is CASMDRDDTEAFF. V gene TRBV19 combines with J gene TRBJ1-1, with 8 bases identical to TRBD1. The CDR3 has 13 residues. Germline CDR1 is LNHDA and CDR2 is SQIVND (reference sequence). After removal of 7 bases from V and 3 bases from J, the junction contained 4 bases not matched to a gene.

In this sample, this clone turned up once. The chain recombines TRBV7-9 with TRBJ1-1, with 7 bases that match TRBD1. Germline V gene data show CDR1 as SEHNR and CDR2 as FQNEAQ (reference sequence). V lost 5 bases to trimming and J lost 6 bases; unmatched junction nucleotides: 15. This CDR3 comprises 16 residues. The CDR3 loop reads CASSRGYDRDDAEAFF. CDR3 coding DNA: TGTGCCAGCAGCCGAGGATATGACAGGGATGATGCTGAAGCTTTCTTT.

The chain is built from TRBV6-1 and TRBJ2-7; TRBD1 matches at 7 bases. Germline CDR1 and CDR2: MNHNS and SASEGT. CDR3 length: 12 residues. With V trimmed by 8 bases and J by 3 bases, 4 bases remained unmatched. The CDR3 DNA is TGTGCCAGCTTGGACAGGAACTACGAGCAGTACTTC. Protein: CASLDRNYEQYF.

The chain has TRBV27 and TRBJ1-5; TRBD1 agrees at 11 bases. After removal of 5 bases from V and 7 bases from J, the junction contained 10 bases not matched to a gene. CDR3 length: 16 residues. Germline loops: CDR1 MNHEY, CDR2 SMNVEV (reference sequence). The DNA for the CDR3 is TGTGCCAGCAGTCCTATTCCCGGACAGGGGGCACAGCCCCAGCATTTT. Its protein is CASSPIPGQGAQPQHF.

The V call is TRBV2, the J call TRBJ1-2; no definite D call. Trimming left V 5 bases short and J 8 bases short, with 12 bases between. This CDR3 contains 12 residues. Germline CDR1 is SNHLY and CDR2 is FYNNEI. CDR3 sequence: CASSLGGRGYTF. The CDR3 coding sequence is TGTGCCAGCAGTCTTGGCGGGCGCGGCTACACCTTC.

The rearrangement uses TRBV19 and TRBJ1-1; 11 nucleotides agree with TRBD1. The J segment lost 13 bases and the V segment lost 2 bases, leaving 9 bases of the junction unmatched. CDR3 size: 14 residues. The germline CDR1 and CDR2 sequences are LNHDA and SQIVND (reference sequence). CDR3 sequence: CASSIQGQGAEHFF. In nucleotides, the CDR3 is TGTGCCAGTAGTATACAAGGACAGGGGGCGGAACATTTCTTT.

The CDR3 sequence is CASSQDRPGTNYGYTF. The DNA of the CDR3 is TGCGCCAGCAGCCAAGATCGGCCGGGAACTAACTATGGCTACACCTTC. The J gene is TRBJ1-2, the V gene TRBV4-1; D call uncertain. Germline values: CDR1 MGHRA, CDR2 YSYEKL. CDR3 length: 16 amino acids. V shed 0 bases and J shed 0 bases, with 11 bases lying between them.

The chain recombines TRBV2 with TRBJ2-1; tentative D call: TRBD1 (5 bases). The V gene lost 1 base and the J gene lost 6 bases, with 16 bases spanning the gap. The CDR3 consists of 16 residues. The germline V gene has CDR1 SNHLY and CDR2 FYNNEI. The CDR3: CASSEDAIGVRNEQFF. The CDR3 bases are TGTGCCAGCAGTGAAGACGCTATAGGGGTCCGCAATGAGCAGTTCTTC.

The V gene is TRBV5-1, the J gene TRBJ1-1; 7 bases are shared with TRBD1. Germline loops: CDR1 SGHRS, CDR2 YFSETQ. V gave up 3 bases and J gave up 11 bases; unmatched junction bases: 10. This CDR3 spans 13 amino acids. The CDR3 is CASSSPGQDGAFF. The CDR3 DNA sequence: TGCGCCAGCAGCTCGCCCGGACAGGACGGGGCTTTCTTT.

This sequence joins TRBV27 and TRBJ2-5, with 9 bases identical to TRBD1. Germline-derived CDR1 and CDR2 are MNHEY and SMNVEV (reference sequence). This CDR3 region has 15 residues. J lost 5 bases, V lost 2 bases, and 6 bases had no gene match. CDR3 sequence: CASSLLGTGWETQYF. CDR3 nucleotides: TGTGCCAGCAGTTTACTCGGGACAGGGTGGGAGACCCAGTACTTC.

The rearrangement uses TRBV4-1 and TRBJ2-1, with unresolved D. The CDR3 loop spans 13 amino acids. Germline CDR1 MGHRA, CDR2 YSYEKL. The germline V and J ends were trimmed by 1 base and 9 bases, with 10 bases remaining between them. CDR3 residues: CASSQVEQPEQFF. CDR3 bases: TGCGCCAGCAGCCAAGTAGAGCAACCTGAGCAGTTCTTC.

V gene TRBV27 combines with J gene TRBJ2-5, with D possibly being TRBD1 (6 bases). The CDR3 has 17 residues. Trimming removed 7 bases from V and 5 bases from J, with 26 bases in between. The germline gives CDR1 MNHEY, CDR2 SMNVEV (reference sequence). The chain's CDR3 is CASTHIGDNDWVETQYF. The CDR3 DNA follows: TGTGCCAGCACCCATATAGGGGACAACGATTGGGTGGAGACCCAGTACTTC.